The text below deals with one T cell receptor (beta chain). This sample stems from a study of blood T cell repertoires in COVID-19. Study information: Some COVID-19 samples were acute and others convalescent; all came from the United States, Italy and Spain. PBMCs, B-cell-depleted T cells, or T cells were the source of the cDNA or gDNA that made up the material.

Per the authors' pipeline: Estimated nucleated cell counts came from reference gene primer amplification. Some clones are missing from TCRdb's copy, which holds only in-frame ones; the method was immunoSEQ multiplex PCR. V and J calls and clone size are as listed in that table; D and trimming were resolved from the DNA. The table shows 110,000 or so clones, with around 81% occurring only once. This TCR derives from a human donor in a cohort sampled during active COVID-19. Sequencing was carried out using peripheral blood.

The CDR3 loop is CASSLVGGLGEQYF. In DNA, the CDR3 is TGTGCCAGCAGCTTAGTCGGGGGGCTTGGCGAGCAGTACTTC. The chain joins TRBV7-9 to TRBJ2-7; tentative D call: TRBD2 (7 bases). The CDR3 sequence is 14 residues long. The germline V gene encodes CDR1 SEHNR and CDR2 FQNEAQ (reference sequence). V dropped 1 base and J dropped 6 bases, with 13 bases sitting between them.